A single sample gave rise to the 13 T cell receptor beta chains below, sequenced in a study of identifying expanded T cells in peripheral blood. Method: immunoSEQ multiplex PCR; TCRdb's copy keeps in-frame clones and lacks some. This sample has some 93,000 clones, with roughly 90% found just once. The sample consisted of blood. The receptors were gathered from a person between 18 and 75 years old in good health.

V gene TRBV9 combines with J gene TRBJ1-1; 8 bases agree with TRBD1. The CDR3 length is 14 residues. The V segment lost 4 bases and the J segment 3 bases; nucleotides outside the gene matches: 5. In germline, CDR1 is SGDLS, CDR2 YYNGEE. The CDR3 DNA is TGTGCCAGCAGCATCCTGGACAGGGACACTGAAGCTTTCTTT. Translating it yields CASSILDRDTEAFF.

The chain employs TRBV5-1 and TRBJ1-1; D gene uncertain. V gave up 3 bases and J gave up 3 bases, with 12 bases separating them. CDR1 and CDR2 from the germline V gene are SGHRS and YFSETQ. This CDR3 comprises 14 residues. Here the CDR3 DNA reads TGCGCCAGCAGCTCGGGATCGTCGGACACTGAAGCTTTCTTT. Protein: CASSSGSSDTEAFF.

The chain employs TRBV2 and TRBJ2-7; no reliable D call. Germline CDR1 and CDR2: SNHLY and FYNNEI. The CDR3 is 14 amino acids. V gave up 7 bases and J gave up 2 bases, with 15 bases separating them. The CDR3 coding sequence is TGTGCCAGCAAACCTGACGTGACCGCCTACGAGCAGTACTTC. This encodes CASKPDVTAYEQYF. Full variable domain (rest looked up from reference TRBV2 and TRBJ2-7): EPEVTQTPSHQVTQMGQEVILRCVPISNHLYFYWYRQILGQKVEFLVSFYNNEISEKSEIFDDQFSVERPDGSNFTLKIRSTKLEDSAMYFCASKPDVTAYEQYFGPGTRLTVT.

The rearrangement links TRBV4-1 to TRBJ2-7; 10 bases are a match to TRBD2. This CDR3 comprises 15 residues. CDR1 is MGHRA and CDR2 is YSYEKL in the germline V gene. Trimming removed 6 bases from V and 1 base from J; junction bases left unmatched: 6. The CDR3 region is CASRASGGASYEQYF. As DNA, the CDR3 is TGCGCCAGCAGGGCAAGCGGGGGGGCGTCCTACGAGCAGTACTTC.

This sequence joins TRBV30 and TRBJ2-7; TRBD2 is a possible D gene (5 bases). This CDR3 comprises 11 residues. The ends were cut back, 2 bases at V and 6 bases at J, with 8 bases in the middle. Germline loops: CDR1 GTSNPN, CDR2 SVGIG (reference sequence). The CDR3 DNA reads TGTGCCTGGAGTCGAGGGAGCGAGCAGTACTTC. This codes for CAWSRGSEQYF.

This clone was observed a single time. The rearrangement links TRBV11-2 to TRBJ2-6, with D hard to call. Trimming removed 5 bases at V and 1 base at J, with 9 bases between. Germline CDR1 reads SGHAT; CDR2 reads FQNNGV. CDR3 length: 15 amino acids. The CDR3 sequence is CASSRRQSGANVLTF. The CDR3 DNA reads TGTGCCAGCAGCCGGCGGCAATCTGGGGCCAACGTCCTGACTTTC.

The genes are TRBV4-2 and TRBJ2-7; D remains unclear. V lost 4 bases and J lost 6, with 19 bases in between. The CDR3 sequence is 15 residues long. Germline V gene data show CDR1 as LGHNA and CDR2 as YNFKEQ. The CDR3 DNA sequence: TGTGCCAGCAGCCCCGGCCTAGAACCGGCCCGCGAGCAGTACTTC. The encoded protein is CASSPGLEPAREQYF.

The genes are TRBV14 and TRBJ2-7, with D perhaps matching TRBD2 (5 bases). The CDR3 covers 14 residues. Trimming removed 3 bases from V and 1 base from J, with 10 bases in between. Germline CDR1 is SGHDN and CDR2 is FVKESK. CDR3 protein: CASSHGRGSYEQYF. DNA of the CDR3: TGTGCCAGCAGCCACGGACGGGGTTCCTACGAGCAGTACTTC.

The chain is built from TRBV30 and TRBJ2-2; 7 positions agree with TRBD1. The V gene's germline CDR1 is GTSNPN and CDR2 SVGIG (reference sequence). The CDR3 loop spans 15 amino acids. V lost 0 bases and J lost 4; bases outside the gene matches: 5. The CDR3 sequence is CAWSVQGTVTGELFF. For the CDR3, the DNA is TGTGCCTGGAGTGTACAGGGGACAGTCACCGGGGAGCTGTTTTTT. The variable domain in full, with the rest retrieved from reference TRBV30 and TRBJ2-2, is SQTIHQWPATLVQPVGSPLSLECTVEGTSNPNLYWYRQAAGRGLQLLFYSVGIGQISSEVPQNLSASRPQDRQFILSSKKLLLSDSGFYLCAWSVQGTVTGELFFGEGSRLTVL.

The chain combines TRBV4-2 with TRBJ2-2; TRBD2 matches 10 bases. The length of the CDR3 is 18 residues. CDR1 and CDR2 from the germline V gene are LGHNA and YNFKEQ. With 1 base clipped from V and 3 bases from J, the junction kept 8 bases outside the gene matches. The CDR3 protein is CASSQAGAGGPDTGELFF. Here the CDR3 DNA reads TGTGCCAGCAGCCAAGCGGGAGCGGGAGGGCCGGACACCGGGGAGCTGTTTTTT.

The J gene is TRBJ2-1, the V gene TRBV7-9; 10 nucleotides line up with TRBD1. Looked up from germline, CDR1 is SEHNR and CDR2 is FQNEAQ (reference sequence). The V gene end was trimmed by 4 bases and the J gene end by 8 bases; junction bases not matched to a gene: 5. The CDR3 is 14 residues long. Here the CDR3 reads CASSSDRGRDEQFF. The DNA of the CDR3 is TGTGCCAGCAGCTCCGACAGGGGGCGCGATGAGCAGTTCTTC.

The chain joins TRBV7-2 to TRBJ2-3, with 13 bases fitting TRBD2. Trimming took 5 bases from V and 2 from J; bases not matched to a gene: 4. Germline CDR1 and CDR2: SGHTA and FQGNSA. The CDR3 consists of 16 residues. The CDR3 region has the DNA TGTGCCAGCAGCCGCGGGACTAGCGGGAACACAGATACGCAGTATTTT. Translated: CASSRGTSGNTDTQYF.

The rearrangement uses TRBV30 and TRBJ2-5; no definite D call. The CDR3 is 13 residues long. The V gene's germline CDR1 is GTSNPN and CDR2 SVGIG (reference sequence). Between the trimmed V and J ends, which lost 1 base and 0 bases, there was a span of 6 bases. The CDR3 region has the DNA TGTGCCTGGAGTGGCGGAAACCAAGAGACCCAGTACTTC. Translated: CAWSGGNQETQYF.